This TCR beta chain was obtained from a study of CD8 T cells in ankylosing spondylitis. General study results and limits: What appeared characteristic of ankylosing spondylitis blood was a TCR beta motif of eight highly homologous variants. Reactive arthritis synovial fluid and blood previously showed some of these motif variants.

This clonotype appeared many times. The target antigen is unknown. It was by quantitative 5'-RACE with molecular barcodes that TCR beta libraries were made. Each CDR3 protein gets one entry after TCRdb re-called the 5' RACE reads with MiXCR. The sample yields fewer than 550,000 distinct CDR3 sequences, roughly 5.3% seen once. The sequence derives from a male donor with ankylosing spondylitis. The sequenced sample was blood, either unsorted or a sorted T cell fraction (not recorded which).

The DNA of the CDR3 is TGTGCCAGCAGCTTCCTAGCGCTGGGGACCGGGGAGCTGTTTTTT. Protein product: CASSFLALGTGELFF. This chain joins TRBV11-2 and TRBJ2-2, with D possibly being TRBD2 (6 bases). This CDR3 has 15 residues. V dropped 3 bases and J dropped 5 bases, with 13 bases sitting between them. In germline, CDR1 is SGHAT, CDR2 FQNNGV. Filled out from reference TRBV11-2 and TRBJ2-2, the complete variable domain reads EAGVAQSPRYKIIEKRQSVAFWCNPISGHATLYWYQQILGQGPKLLIQFQNNGVVDDSQLPKDRFSAERLKGVDSTLKIQPAKLEDSAVYLCASSFLALGTGELFFGEGSRLTVL.